The 20 T cell receptor beta chains in this list originate from one sample, sequenced in a study of multiple sclerosis patients with progressive multifocal leukoencephalopathy (dated by TCRdb to between 2018 and 2020). Read against the paper, the sample's time point label means: time of PML onset. The treatment or condition label, as the study defines it: on natalizumab therapy at sampling. The library was obtained by the immunoSEQ multiplex PCR assay. The clones in this table, taken by TCRdb from immuneACCESS, are in-frame only. Not every clone is retained; where verified, under half of the shortfall comes from an unresolved V gene, and the cause of the rest is unknown. Within this sample are 30,000 or so clones, with roughly nine tenths of them counted one time only. 3% to 3.5% of the sample rests with the top ten. Sample: PBMCs, taken from a patient treated with natalizumab. These receptor sequences come from a human donor with progressive multifocal leukoencephalopathy.

The rearrangement joins TRBV9 to TRBJ2-1; TRBD2 aligns across 10 bases. The CDR3 length is 15 residues. Unmatched junction bases numbered 2, after V lost 0 bases and J lost 5 bases. Per germline, CDR1 SGDLS and CDR2 YYNGEE. Here the CDR3 DNA reads TGTGCCAGCAGCGTAGAACTAGCGGGGAACAATGAGCAGTTCTTC. This sequence encodes CASSVELAGNNEQFF.

The gene calls are TRBV7-2 and TRBJ2-5; 11 bases line up with TRBD2. With V trimmed by 3 bases and J by 5 bases, 8 bases remained unmatched. Germline CDR1 SGHTA, CDR2 FQGNSA. The CDR3 contains 16 residues. The CDR3 sequence is CASSFPSPSGRETQYF. In DNA form, the CDR3 reads TGTGCCAGCAGCTTCCCGAGTCCTAGCGGGAGGGAGACCCAGTACTTC.

The chain employs TRBV6-5 and TRBJ1-3; D is undetermined. The ends were cut back, 5 bases at V and 4 bases at J, with 15 bases in the middle. The CDR3 sequence is 15 residues long. In germline, CDR1 is MNHEY, CDR2 SVGAGI. The CDR3 reads CASSRGGGEGNTIYF. DNA for the CDR3: TGTGCCAGCAGTCGTGGAGGTGGTGAAGGAAACACCATATATTTT.

The genes are TRBV7-2 and TRBJ1-1; no clear D. The V end was cut by 2 bases, the J end by 0 bases, with 10 bases between. CDR3 length: 15 amino acids. Germline values: CDR1 SGHTA, CDR2 FQGNSA. The CDR3 DNA sequence: TGTGCCAGCAGCTTACGAGCAGGTTTGAACACTGAAGCTTTCTTT. Protein product: CASSLRAGLNTEAFF.

V usage is TRBV7-8 and J usage is TRBJ1-2; D ambiguous. CDR1 and CDR2 (germline): SGHVS, FQNEAQ. The CDR3 spans 15 residues. Trimming removed 5 bases from V and 2 bases from J, with 15 bases in between. CDR3 nucleotides: TGTGCCAGCAGCCCACAATCCCCCCAGAACTATGGCTACACCTTC. Protein product: CASSPQSPQNYGYTF.

The CDR3 sequence is CASVGAGRYQPQHF. The CDR3 DNA is TGTGCCAGCGTAGGGGCGGGAAGGTATCAGCCCCAGCATTTT. The chain links TRBV6-1 to TRBJ1-5; D may be TRBD1 (5 bases). Germline assignment: CDR1 MNHNS and CDR2 SASEGT. This CDR3 has 14 residues. The V gene lost 8 bases and the J gene lost 5 bases, with 16 bases spanning the gap.

A single count supports this clone. V is TRBV5-4 and J is TRBJ1-5; TRBD1 agrees at 7 bases. V trimming: 4 bases; J trimming: 1 base; junction bases outside the gene matches: 5. The CDR3 is 15 amino acids. Germline lookup yields CDR1 SGHNT and CDR2 YYREEE (reference sequence). The CDR3 coding sequence is TGTGCCAGCAGCCAAGACAGGGCCAGCAATCAGCCCCAGCATTTT. Translating gives CASSQDRASNQPQHF.

To note about this clone: Other nucleotide sequences from this sample produce the same CDR3. V and J are TRBV7-9 and TRBJ2-7; D could derive from TRBD1 or TRBD2 (5 bases each). CDR1 and CDR2 (germline): SEHNR, FQNEAQ (reference sequence). V was clipped by 9 bases and J by 3 bases, with 15 bases between them. The CDR3 is 13 amino acids. This CDR3 is CASSLGRNYEQYF. CDR3 nucleotides: TGTGCCAGTAGCCTGGGACGAAACTACGAGCAGTACTTC.

The chain has TRBV5-1 and TRBJ1-5, with TRBD1 as a possible D gene (5 bases). The CDR3 runs to 16 residues. Germline CDR1 reads SGHRS; CDR2 reads YFSETQ. The germline V and J ends were trimmed by 4 bases and 3 bases, with 17 bases remaining between them. The CDR3 protein is CASSDDPGRLNQPQHF. The CDR3 coding sequence is TGCGCCAGCAGCGACGACCCGGGACGGCTCAATCAGCCCCAGCATTTT.

J is TRBJ2-7 and V is TRBV6-5; D ambiguous. The V gene lost 6 bases and the J gene lost 10 bases, with 16 bases spanning the gap. The germline V gene has CDR1 MNHEY and CDR2 SVGAGI. This CDR3 contains 12 residues. The CDR3 sequence: CASRTGPKDQYF. The CDR3 DNA is TGTGCCAGCAGGACCGGGCCAAAAGATCAGTACTTC.

The chain links TRBV15 to TRBJ1-1, with a possible D match to TRBD1 (5 bases). The CDR3 contains 14 residues. Trimming took 1 base from V and 3 from J, leaving 9 bases between them. Germline CDR1 reads LNHNV; CDR2 reads YYDKDF (reference sequence). CDR3 region: CATSRADTYTEAFF. CDR3 nucleotide sequence: TGTGCCACCAGCAGAGCGGACACCTACACTGAAGCTTTCTTT. The variable domain in full, with the rest retrieved from reference TRBV15 and TRBJ1-1, is DAMVIQNPRYQVTQFGKPVTLSCSQTLNHNVMYWYQQKSSQAPKLLFHYYDKDFNNEADTPDNFQSRRPNTSFCFLDIRSPGLGDTAMYLCATSRADTYTEAFFGQGTRLTVV.

There are a few counts of this clone. The chain has TRBV11-3 and TRBJ2-7, with 7 bases identical to TRBD1. Trimming took 4 bases from V and 2 from J; bases not matched to a gene: 2. The V gene's germline CDR1 is SGHNT and CDR2 YENEEA. This CDR3 comprises 13 residues. Here the CDR3 reads CASSWGQPYEQYF. The CDR3 DNA sequence: TGTGCCAGCAGCTGGGGACAGCCCTACGAGCAGTACTTC.

V usage is TRBV5-4 and J usage is TRBJ2-1; perhaps TRBD2 as D (6 bases). This CDR3 has 16 amino acids. The germline gives CDR1 SGHNT, CDR2 YYREEE (reference sequence). V was pared by 4 bases and J by 0 bases, with 14 bases between. The CDR3 region is CASSAGTPSSYNEQFF. CDR3 sequence (DNA): TGTGCCAGCAGCGCGGGGACGCCCAGCTCCTACAATGAGCAGTTCTTC.

This clone occurred once. V usage is TRBV7-9 and J usage is TRBJ2-7; no clear D gene. V gave up 1 base and J gave up 1 base, with 8 bases separating them. Germline loops: CDR1 SEHNR, CDR2 FQNEAQ (reference sequence). The CDR3 is 14 amino acids. The CDR3 DNA reads as TGTGCCAGCAGCTTAGGGAGCAGTTCCTACGAGCAGTACTTC. It codes for CASSLGSSSYEQYF.

This CDR3 reads CAISEGGREVRTEAFF. The CDR3 DNA reads TGTGCCATCAGTGAAGGAGGCAGGGAGGTTAGGACTGAAGCTTTCTTT. V gene TRBV10-3 combines with J gene TRBJ1-1; maybe TRBD1 (5 bases). V dropped 3 bases and J dropped 5 bases, with 19 bases sitting between them. This CDR3 contains 16 residues. CDR1 is ENHRY and CDR2 is SYGVKD in the germline V gene.

The chain employs TRBV28 and TRBJ1-6; the D is unclear. This CDR3 comprises 12 residues. Deletions cut 2 bases from V and 10 bases from J, with 6 bases between. The V gene's germline CDR1 is MDHEN and CDR2 SYDVKM. The CDR3 sequence: CASSLERSPLHF. The CDR3 DNA is TGTGCCAGCAGTTTAGAACGATCACCCCTCCACTTT.

This rearrangement joins TRBV20-1 to TRBJ1-2, with D unclear. With 5 bases removed from V and 8 bases from J, the gap between germline ends came to 6 bases. Germline CDR1 DFQATT, CDR2 SNEGSKA (reference sequence). The CDR3 totals 9 residues. The CDR3 DNA is TGCAGTGCTGTACCGGGCTACACCTTC. Amino acids: CSAVPGYTF.

In DNA, the CDR3 is TGTGCCAGTGCCCCGGGCCTTACAGATACGCAGTATTTT. It encodes CASAPGLTDTQYF. V usage is TRBV6-5 and J usage is TRBJ2-3; D remains unclear. Trimming pared 9 bases from V and 3 bases from J, leaving 13 bases between. Germline CDR1 MNHEY, CDR2 SVGAGI. The CDR3 contains 13 residues.

V is TRBV4-1 and J is TRBJ1-2, with 7 bases fitting TRBD1. The germline V gene has CDR1 MGHRA and CDR2 YSYEKL. The CDR3 sequence is 17 residues long. The J segment lost 4 bases and the V segment lost 1 base, leaving 12 bases of the junction unmatched. As DNA, the CDR3 is TGCGCCAGCAGCCAAGTGCAGTCAGGGACAGTTATCTATGGCTACACCTTC. Encoded protein: CASSQVQSGTVIYGYTF.

V usage is TRBV5-4 and J usage is TRBJ2-3; 8 bases agree with TRBD1. With V trimmed by 7 bases and J by 0 bases, 7 bases remained unmatched. CDR3 length: 15 residues. Germline CDR1 SGHNT, CDR2 YYREEE (reference sequence). This CDR3 is CASGPGQGSTDTQYF. For the CDR3, the DNA is TGTGCCAGCGGCCCCGGACAGGGTAGCACAGATACGCAGTATTTT.